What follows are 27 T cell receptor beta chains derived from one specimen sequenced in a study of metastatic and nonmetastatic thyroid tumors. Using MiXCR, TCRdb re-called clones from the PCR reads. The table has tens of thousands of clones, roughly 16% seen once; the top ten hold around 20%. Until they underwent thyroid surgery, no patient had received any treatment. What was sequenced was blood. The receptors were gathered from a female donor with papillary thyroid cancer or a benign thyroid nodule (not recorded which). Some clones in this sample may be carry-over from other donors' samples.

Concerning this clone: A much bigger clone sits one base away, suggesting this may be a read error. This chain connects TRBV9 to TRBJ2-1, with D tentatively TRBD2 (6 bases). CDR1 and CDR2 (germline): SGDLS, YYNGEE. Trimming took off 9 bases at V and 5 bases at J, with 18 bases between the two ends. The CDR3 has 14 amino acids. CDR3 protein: CATSRGYWDNEQFF. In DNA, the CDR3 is TGTGCCACCTCGCGGGGCTACTGGGACAATGAGCAGTTCTTC.

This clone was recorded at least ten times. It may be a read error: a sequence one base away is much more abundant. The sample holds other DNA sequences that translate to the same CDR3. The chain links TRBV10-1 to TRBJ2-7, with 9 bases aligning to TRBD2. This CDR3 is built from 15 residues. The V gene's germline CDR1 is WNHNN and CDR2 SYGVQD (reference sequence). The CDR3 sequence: CASSEGLASRGEQYF. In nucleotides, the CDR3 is TGCGCCAGCAGTGAGGGACTAGCGTCCCGAGGGGAGCAGTATTTC.

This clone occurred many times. The CDR3 region has the DNA TGTGCCAGCAGCCCCTCCGAGGGCCCCTACAATGAGCAGTTCTTC. As protein: CASSPSEGPYNEQFF. V gene TRBV7-2 combines with J gene TRBJ2-1, with D possibly TRBD2 on 5 matching bases. The CDR3 length is 15 residues. Between the trimmed V and J ends, which lost 5 bases and 2 bases, there was a span of 13 bases. Per the germline V gene, CDR1 is SGHTA and CDR2 is FQGNSA. Full variable domain (outside the CDR3, taken from reference TRBV7-2 and TRBJ2-1): GAGVSQSPSNKVTEKGKDVELRCDPISGHTALYWYRQSLGQGLEFLIYFQGNSAPDKSGLPSDRFSAERTGGSVSTLTIQRTQQEDSAVYLCASSPSEGPYNEQFFGPGTRLTVL.

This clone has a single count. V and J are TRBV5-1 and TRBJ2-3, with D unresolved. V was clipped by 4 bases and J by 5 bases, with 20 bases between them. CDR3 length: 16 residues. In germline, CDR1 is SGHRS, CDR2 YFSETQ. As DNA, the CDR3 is TGCGCCAGCAGCCTTAGCCGGGCTCCTCCTGGAGATACGCAGTATTTT. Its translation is CASSLSRAPPGDTQYF. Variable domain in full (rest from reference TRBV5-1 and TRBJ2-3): KAGVTQTPRYLIKTRGQQVTLSCSPISGHRSVSWYQQTPGQGLQFLFEYFSETQRNKGNFPGRFSGRQFSNSRSEMNVSTLELGDSALYLCASSLSRAPPGDTQYFGPGTRLTVL.

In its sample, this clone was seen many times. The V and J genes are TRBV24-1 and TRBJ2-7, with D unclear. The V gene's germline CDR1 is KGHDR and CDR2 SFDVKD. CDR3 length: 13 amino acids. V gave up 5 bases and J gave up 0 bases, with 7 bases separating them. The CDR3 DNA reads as TGTGCCACCAGTGCTGCAGTCTCCTACGAGCAGTACTTC. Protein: CATSAAVSYEQYF.

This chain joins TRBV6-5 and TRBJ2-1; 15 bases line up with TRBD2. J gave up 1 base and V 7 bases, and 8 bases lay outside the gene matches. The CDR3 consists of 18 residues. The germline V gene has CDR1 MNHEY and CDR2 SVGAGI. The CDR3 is CASTGTSGRPSSYNEQFF. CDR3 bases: TGTGCCAGCACCGGGACTAGCGGGAGGCCAAGTTCCTACAATGAGCAGTTCTTC.

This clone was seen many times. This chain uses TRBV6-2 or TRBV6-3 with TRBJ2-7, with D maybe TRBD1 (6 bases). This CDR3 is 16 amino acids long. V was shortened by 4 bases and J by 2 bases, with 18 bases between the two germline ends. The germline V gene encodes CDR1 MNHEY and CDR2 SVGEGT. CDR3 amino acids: CASSSLHRVGPYEQYF. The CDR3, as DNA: TGTGCCAGCAGTTCCCTCCACAGGGTTGGACCCTACGAGCAGTACTTC.

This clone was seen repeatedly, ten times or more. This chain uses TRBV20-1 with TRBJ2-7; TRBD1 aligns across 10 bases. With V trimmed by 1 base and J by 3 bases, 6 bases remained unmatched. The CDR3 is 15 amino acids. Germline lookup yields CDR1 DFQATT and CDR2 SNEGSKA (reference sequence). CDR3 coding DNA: TGCAGTGCTAGAGGGACAGGGGGATTTTTCTACGAGCAGTACTTC. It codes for CSARGTGGFFYEQYF.

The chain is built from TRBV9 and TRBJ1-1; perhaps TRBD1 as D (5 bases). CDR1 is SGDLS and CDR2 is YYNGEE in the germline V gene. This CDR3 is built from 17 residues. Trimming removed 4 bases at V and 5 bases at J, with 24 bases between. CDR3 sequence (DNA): TGTGCCAGCAGCACTCCAGACCGGAACCCGGGGGGTACTGAAGCTTTCTTT. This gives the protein CASSTPDRNPGGTEAFF.

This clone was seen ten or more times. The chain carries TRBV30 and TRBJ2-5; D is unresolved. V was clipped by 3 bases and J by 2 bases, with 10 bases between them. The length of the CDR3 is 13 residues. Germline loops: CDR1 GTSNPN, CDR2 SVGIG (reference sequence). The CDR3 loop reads CAWSAFLQETQYF. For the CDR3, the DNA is TGTGCCTGGAGCGCTTTTTTACAAGAGACCCAGTACTTC.

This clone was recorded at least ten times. The CDR3 spells CASSQDPGGTYNEQFF. The CDR3 coding sequence is TGCGCCAGCAGCCAAGATCCAGGGGGGACGTACAATGAGCAGTTCTTC. The chain carries TRBV4-1 and TRBJ2-1, with D perhaps matching TRBD1 (7 bases). CDR3 length: 16 residues. The germline gives CDR1 MGHRA, CDR2 YSYEKL. The V and J ends lost 0 bases and 4 bases respectively, with 13 bases between them.

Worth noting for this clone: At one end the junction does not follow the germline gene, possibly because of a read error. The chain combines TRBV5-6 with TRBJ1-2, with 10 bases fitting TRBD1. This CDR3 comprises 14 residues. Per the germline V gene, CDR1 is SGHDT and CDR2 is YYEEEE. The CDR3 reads CAISSGTGVYGYTF. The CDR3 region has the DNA TGTGCCATCAGCTCGGGGACAGGGGTATATGGCTACACCTTC.

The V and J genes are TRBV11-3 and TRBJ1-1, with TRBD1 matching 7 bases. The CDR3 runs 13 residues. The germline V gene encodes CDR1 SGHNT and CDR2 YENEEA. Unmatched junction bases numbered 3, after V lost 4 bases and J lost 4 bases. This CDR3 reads CASSSQGVTEAFF. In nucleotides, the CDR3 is TGTGCCAGCAGCTCTCAGGGGGTCACTGAAGCTTTCTTT.

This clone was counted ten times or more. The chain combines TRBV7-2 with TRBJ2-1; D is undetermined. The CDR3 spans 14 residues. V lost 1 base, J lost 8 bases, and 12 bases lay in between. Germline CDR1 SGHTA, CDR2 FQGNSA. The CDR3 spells CASSLDMSRYEQFF. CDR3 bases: TGTGCCAGCAGCTTAGATATGTCGCGTTATGAGCAGTTCTTC. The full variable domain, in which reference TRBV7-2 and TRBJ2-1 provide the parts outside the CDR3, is GAGVSQSPSNKVTEKGKDVELRCDPISGHTALYWYRQSLGQGLEFLIYFQGNSAPDKSGLPSDRFSAERTGGSVSTLTIQRTQQEDSAVYLCASSLDMSRYEQFFGPGTRLTVL.

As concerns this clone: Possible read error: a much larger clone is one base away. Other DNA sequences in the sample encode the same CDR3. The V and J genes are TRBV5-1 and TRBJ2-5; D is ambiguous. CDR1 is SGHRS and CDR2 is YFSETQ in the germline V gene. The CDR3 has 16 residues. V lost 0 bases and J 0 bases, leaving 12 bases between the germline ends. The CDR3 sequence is CASSLAASGYQETQYF. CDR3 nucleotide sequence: TGCGCCAGCAGCTTGGCAGCTAGTGGGTACCAAGAGACCCAGTACTTC.

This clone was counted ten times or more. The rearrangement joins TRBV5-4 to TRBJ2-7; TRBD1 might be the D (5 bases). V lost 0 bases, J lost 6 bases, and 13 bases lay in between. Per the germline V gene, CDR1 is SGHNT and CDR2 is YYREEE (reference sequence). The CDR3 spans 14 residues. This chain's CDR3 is CASSLGGGGFEQYF. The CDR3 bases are TGTGCCAGCAGCTTGGGGGGCGGTGGCTTCGAGCAGTACTTC.

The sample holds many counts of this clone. In DNA form, the CDR3 reads TGTGCCAGCAGCCAAGGGTATGGCGGGAGAGGTGAGCAGTTCTTC. This encodes CASSQGYGGRGEQFF. The J gene is TRBJ2-1, the V gene TRBV3-1, with 7 nucleotides matching TRBD2. The V gene's germline CDR1 is LGHDT and CDR2 YNNKEL (reference sequence). J was trimmed by 9 bases and V by 1 base; bases with no gene match: 9. The CDR3 extends over 15 amino acids.

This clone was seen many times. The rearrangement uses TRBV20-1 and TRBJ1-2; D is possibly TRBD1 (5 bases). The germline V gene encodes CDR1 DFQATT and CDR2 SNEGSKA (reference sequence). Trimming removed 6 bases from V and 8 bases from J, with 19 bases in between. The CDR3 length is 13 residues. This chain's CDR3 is CSAPARGGGGYTF. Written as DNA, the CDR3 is TGCAGTGCGCCAGCTAGGGGAGGTGGGGGCTACACCTTC.

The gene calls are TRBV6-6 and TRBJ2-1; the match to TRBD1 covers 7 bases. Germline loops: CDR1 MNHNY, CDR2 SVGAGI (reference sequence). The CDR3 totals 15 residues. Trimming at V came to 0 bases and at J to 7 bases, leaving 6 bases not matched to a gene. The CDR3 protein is CASSYSRQGVNEQFF. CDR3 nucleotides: TGTGCCAGCAGTTACTCCAGACAGGGAGTGAATGAGCAGTTCTTC.

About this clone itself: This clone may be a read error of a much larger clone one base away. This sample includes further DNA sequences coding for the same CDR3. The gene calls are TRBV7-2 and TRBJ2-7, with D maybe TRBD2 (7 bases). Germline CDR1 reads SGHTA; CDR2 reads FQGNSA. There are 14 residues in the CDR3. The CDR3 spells CASSFAGAGAHQYF. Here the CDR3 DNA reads TGCGCCAGCAGCTTCGCGGGGGCAGGGGCGCATCAGTACTTC.

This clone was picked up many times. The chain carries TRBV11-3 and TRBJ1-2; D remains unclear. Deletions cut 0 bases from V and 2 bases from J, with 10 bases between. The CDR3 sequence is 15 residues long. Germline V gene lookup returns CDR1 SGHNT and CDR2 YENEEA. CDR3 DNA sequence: TGTGCCAGCAGCTTAGAGGGGAGTCAAAACTATGGCTACACCTTC. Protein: CASSLEGSQNYGYTF.

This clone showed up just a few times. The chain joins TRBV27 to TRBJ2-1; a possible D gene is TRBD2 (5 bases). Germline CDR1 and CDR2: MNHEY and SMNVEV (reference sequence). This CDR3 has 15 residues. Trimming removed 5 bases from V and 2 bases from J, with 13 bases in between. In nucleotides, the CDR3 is TGTGCCAGCAGTCCGTCTAGCTCTCCCTACAATGAGCAGTTCTTC. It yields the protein CASSPSSSPYNEQFF.

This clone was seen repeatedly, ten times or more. The CDR3 bases are TGCAGTGCTAGAGATCTTACTAGCGTGATCACAGATACGCAGTATTTT. It encodes CSARDLTSVITDTQYF. This chain connects TRBV20-1 to TRBJ2-3; the match to TRBD2 covers 7 bases. This CDR3 has 16 amino acids. With 0 bases clipped from V and 2 bases from J, the junction kept 8 bases outside the gene matches. From germline, CDR1 is DFQATT and CDR2 SNEGSKA (reference sequence).

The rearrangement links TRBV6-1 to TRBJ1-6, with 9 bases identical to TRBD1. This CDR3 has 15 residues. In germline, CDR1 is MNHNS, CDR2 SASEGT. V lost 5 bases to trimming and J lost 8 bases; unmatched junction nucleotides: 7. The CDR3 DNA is TGTGCCAGCAGTAGACCGGGACAGGGTGATTCACCCCTCCACTTT. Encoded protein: CASSRPGQGDSPLHF.

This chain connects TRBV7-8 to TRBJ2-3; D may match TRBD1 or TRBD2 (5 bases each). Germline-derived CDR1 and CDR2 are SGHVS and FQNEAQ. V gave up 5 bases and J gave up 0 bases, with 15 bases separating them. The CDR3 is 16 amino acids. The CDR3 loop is CASSRTGTTSTDTQYF. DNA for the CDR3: TGTGCCAGCAGCCGAACCGGGACGACGAGCACAGATACGCAGTATTTT.

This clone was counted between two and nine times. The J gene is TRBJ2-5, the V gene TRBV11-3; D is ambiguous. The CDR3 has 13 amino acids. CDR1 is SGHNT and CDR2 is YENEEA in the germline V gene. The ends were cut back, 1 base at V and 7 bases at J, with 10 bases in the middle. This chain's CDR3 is CASSLGIFGTQYF. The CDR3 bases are TGTGCCAGCAGCTTAGGCATTTTTGGGACCCAGTACTTC.

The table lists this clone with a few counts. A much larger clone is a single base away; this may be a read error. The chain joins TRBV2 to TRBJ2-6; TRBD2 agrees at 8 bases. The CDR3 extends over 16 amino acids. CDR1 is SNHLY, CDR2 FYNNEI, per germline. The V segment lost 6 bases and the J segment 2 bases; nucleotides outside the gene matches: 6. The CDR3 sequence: CASRERGSAGANVLTF. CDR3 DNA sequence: TGTGCCAGCAGGGAGCGGGGGAGCGCTGGGGCCAACGTCCTGACTTTC.